This TCR beta chain came from a study of cytomegalovirus exposure and HLA in healthy donors. As concerns this clone: Antigen specificity is unknown.

Primers included in the PCR were 60 Vbeta and 13 Jbeta primers. Clones were read by immunoSEQ multiplex PCR, and TCRdb kept only the in-frame ones, dropping some. The repertoire holds under 200,000 clones, with about four fifths as singletons. Study-level findings and limits: In a later analysis, TCR beta V- and J-gene trimming was associated with a missense DCLRE1C variant. The study labeled 170 or so TCR beta chains cytomegalovirus-associated. By a later analysis, the bulk of CMV-associated TCR beta chains appeared HLA-restricted. The likely explanation for a cluster of highly shared sequence variants was sequencing artifact.

Germline lookup yields CDR1 LGHNA and CDR2 YSLEER. The CDR3 is made up of 16 amino acids. The germline V and J ends were trimmed by 4 bases and 4 bases, with 17 bases remaining between them. The genes are TRBV4-3 and TRBJ1-3, with D unresolved. The source of this sequence is a woman between 18 and 29 years old in good health and CMV-seronegative. The sequenced material came from PBMCs. CDR3 amino acids: CASSRDWREQGNTIYF. In nucleotides, the CDR3 is TGCGCCAGCAGCCGGGATTGGAGGGAGCAAGGAAACACCATATATTTT.